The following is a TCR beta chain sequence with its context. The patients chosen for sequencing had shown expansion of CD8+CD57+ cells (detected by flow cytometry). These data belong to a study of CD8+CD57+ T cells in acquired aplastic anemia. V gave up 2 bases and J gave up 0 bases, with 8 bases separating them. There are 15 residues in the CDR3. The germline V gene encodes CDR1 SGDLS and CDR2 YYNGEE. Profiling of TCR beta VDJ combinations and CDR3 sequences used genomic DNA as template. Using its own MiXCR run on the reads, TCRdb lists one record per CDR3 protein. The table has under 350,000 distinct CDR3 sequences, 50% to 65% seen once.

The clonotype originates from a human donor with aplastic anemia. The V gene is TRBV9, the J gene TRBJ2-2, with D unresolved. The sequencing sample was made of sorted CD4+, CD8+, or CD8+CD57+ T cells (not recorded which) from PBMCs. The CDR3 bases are TGTGCCAGCAGCGTTGATCAAGCGAACACCGGGGAGCTGTTTTTT. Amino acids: CASSVDQANTGELFF.